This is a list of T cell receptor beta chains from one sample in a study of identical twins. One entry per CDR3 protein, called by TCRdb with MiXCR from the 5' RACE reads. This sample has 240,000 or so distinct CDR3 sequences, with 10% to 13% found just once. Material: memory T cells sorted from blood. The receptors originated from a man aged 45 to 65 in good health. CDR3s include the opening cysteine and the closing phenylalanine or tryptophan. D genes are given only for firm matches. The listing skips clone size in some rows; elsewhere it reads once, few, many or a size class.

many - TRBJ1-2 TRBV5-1 CASSLADGTNYGYTF TGCGCCAGCAGCTTGGCGGACGGAACTAACTATGGCTACACCTTC
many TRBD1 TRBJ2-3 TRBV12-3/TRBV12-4 CASRGGTGVDTQYF TGTGCCAGCAGGGGTGGGACAGGGGTAGATACGCAGTATTTT
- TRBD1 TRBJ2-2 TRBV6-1 CASREATGGRGELFF TGTGCCAGCAGGGAAGCGACAGGGGGCCGTGGGGAGCTGTTTTTT
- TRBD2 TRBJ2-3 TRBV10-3 CAIMRTSGMVDTQYF TGTGCCATCATGAGGACTAGCGGGATGGTAGATACGCAGTATTTT
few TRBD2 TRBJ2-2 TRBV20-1 CSAARGLTLTGELFF TGCAGTGCCGCTCGGGGACTAACCCTCACCGGGGAGCTGTTTTTT
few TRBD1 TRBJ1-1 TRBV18 CASSPQTGGVNTEAFF TGTGCCAGCTCACCACAGACAGGGGGCGTTAACACTGAAGCTTTCTTT
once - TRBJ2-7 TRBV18 CASSPINSPSGRYEQYF TGTGCCAGCTCACCAATCAACAGCCCATCAGGGCGGTACGAGCAGTACTTC
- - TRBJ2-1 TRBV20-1 CSARDPSVYNEQFF TGCAGTGCTAGAGATCCGTCTGTGTACAATGAGCAGTTCTTC
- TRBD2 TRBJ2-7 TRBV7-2 CASSPGTRDHEQYF TGTGCCAGCAGCCCCGGGACTAGGGACCACGAGCAGTACTTC
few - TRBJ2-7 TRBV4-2 CASSQVIGLYEQYF TGTGCCAGCAGCCAAGTCATCGGCCTGTACGAGCAGTACTTC
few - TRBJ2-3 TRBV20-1 CSARGGDRRGEPDTQYF TGCAGTGCTAGAGGTGGGGACCGGAGAGGTGAGCCCGATACGCAGTATTTT
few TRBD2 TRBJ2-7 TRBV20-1 CSATMGLAVYEQYF TGCAGTGCTACTATGGGACTAGCGGTTTACGAGCAGTACTTC
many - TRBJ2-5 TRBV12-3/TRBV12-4 CASSFGPKGTQYF TGTGCCAGCAGTTTCGGGCCTAAGGGGACCCAGTACTTC
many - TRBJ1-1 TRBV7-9 CASSPGVSGNAEAFF TGTGCCAGCAGCCCAGGGGTTTCAGGAAACGCTGAAGCTTTCTTT
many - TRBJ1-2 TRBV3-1 CASSQDRVGYTF TGTGCCAGCAGCCAAGACAGGGTGGGCTACACCTTC
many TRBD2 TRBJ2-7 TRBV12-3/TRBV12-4 CASSYGTSGTYEQYF TGTGCCAGCAGTTATGGGACTAGCGGGACCTACGAGCAGTACTTC
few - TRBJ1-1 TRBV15 CATSRDLEGWVAEAFF TGTGCCACCAGCAGAGATCTGGAGGGGTGGGTCGCTGAAGCTTTCTTT
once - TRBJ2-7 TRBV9 CASSVELGTGEQYF TGTGCCAGCAGCGTAGAACTGGGGACGGGCGAGCAGTACTTC
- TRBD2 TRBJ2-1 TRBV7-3 CASSPSGRGDEQFF TGTGCCAGCAGCCCTAGCGGGAGGGGCGATGAGCAGTTCTTC
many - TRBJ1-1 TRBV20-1 CSATGWEKTEAFF TGCAGTGCTACAGGGTGGGAGAAAACTGAAGCTTTCTTT
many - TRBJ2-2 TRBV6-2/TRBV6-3 CASSQKVGELFF TGTGCCAGCAGTCAAAAGGTCGGGGAGCTGTTTTTT
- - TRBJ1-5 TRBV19 CASSIVGGAHQPQHF TGTGCCAGTAGTATAGTCGGGGGCGCCCATCAGCCCCAGCATTTT
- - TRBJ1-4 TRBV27 CASSSGGPNEKLFF TGTGCCAGCAGTTCGGGGGGCCCTAATGAAAAACTGTTTTTT
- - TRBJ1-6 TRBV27 CASSPSSYNSPLHF TGTGCCAGCAGTCCGAGCTCCTATAATTCACCCCTCCACTTT
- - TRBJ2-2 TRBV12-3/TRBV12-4 CASSLSGLGTGELFF TGTGCCAGCAGTTTATCGGGGTTAGGCACCGGGGAGCTGTTTTTT
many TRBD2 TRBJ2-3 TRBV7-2 CASSPGRGTDTQYF TGTGCCAGCAGCCCTGGGAGGGGCACAGATACGCAGTATTTT
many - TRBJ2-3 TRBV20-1 CSVRTTDSTDTQYF TGCAGTGTTAGAACGACGGATAGCACAGATACGCAGTATTTT
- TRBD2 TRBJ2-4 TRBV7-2 CASSPPPGGLGGHIQYF TGTGCCAGCAGCCCCCCCCCGGGGGGGCTTGGGGGACACATTCAGTACTTC
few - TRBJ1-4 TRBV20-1 CSAPEQDEKLFF TGCAGTGCTCCCGAACAGGATGAAAAACTGTTTTTT
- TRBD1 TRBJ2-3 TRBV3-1 CASSHSWERQGASDTQYF TGTGCCAGCAGCCATTCATGGGAGAGACAGGGGGCTTCAGATACGCAGTATTTT
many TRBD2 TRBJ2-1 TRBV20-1 CSAMLAGVRANEQFF TGCAGTGCTATGCTTGCGGGGGTGAGGGCCAATGAGCAGTTCTTC
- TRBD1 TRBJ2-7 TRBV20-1 CSATDRKNSYEQYF TGCAGTGCTACGGACAGGAAAAACTCCTACGAGCAGTACTTC
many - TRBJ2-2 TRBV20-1 CSATKRGGATGELFF TGCAGTGCTACTAAACGGGGCGGTGCCACCGGGGAGCTGTTTTTT
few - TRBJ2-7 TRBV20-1 CSARDPRTSSYEQYF TGCAGTGCTAGAGACCCCAGAACGAGCTCCTACGAGCAGTACTTC
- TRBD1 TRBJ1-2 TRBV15 CATSRTGGVGYTF TGTGCCACCAGCAGGACAGGGGGGGTTGGCTACACCTTC
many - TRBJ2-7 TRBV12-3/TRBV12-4 CASSWTDYEQYF TGTGCCAGCAGTTGGACCGATTACGAGCAGTACTTC
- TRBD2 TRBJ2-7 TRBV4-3 CASSLSGGRYEQYF TGCGCCAGCAGCCTCTCCGGGGGGAGGTACGAGCAGTACTTC
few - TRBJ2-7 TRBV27 CASSPLMGAAYEQYF TGTGCCAGCAGTCCCCTCATGGGGGCTGCCTACGAGCAGTACTTC
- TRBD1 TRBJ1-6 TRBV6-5 CASSYSSGTGGNSPLHF TGTGCCAGCAGTTACTCGAGTGGGACAGGGGGGAATTCACCCCTCCACTTT
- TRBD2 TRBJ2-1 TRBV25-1 CASSDLYLADYNEQFF TGTGCCAGCAGTGATTTGTATCTAGCGGACTACAATGAGCAGTTCTTC
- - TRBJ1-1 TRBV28 CASSTHVGVYTEAFF TGTGCCAGCAGCACCCATGTCGGGGTGTACACTGAAGCTTTCTTT
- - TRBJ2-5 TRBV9 CASSEGQTPQETQYF TGTGCCAGCAGCGAAGGACAGACCCCCCAAGAGACCCAGTACTTC
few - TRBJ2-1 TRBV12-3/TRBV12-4 CASRTRLRNYNEQFF TGTGCCAGCAGGACTCGTCTCAGGAATTACAATGAGCAGTTCTTC
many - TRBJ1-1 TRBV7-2 CASSIGTSKKAFF TGTGCCAGCAGCATCGGGACAAGTAAAAAAGCTTTCTTT
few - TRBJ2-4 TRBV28 CASTKVNIQYF TGTGCCAGCACCAAGGTCAACATTCAGTACTTC